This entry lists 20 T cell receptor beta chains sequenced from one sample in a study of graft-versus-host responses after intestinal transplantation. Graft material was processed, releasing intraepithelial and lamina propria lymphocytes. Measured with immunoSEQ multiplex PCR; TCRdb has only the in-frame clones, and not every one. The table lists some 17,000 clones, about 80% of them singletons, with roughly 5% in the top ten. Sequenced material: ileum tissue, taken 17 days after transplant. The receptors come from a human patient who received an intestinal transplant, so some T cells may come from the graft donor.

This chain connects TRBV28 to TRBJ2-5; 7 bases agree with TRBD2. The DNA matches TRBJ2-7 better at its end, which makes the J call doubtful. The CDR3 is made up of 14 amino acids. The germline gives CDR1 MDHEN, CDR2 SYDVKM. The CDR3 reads CASNVGGTTNEQYF. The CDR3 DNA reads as TGTGCCAGCAACGTAGGCGGGACTACTAACGAGCAGTACTTC.

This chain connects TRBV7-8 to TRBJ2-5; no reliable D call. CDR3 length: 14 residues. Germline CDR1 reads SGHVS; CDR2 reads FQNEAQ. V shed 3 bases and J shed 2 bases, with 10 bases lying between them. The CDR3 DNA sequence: TGTGCCAGCAGCTTTAATTCAAATCAAGAGACCCAGTACTTC. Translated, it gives CASSFNSNQETQYF.

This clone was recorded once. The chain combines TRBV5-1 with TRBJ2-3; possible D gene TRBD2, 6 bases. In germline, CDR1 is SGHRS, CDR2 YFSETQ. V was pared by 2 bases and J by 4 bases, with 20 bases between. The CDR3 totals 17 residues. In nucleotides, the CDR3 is TGCGCCAGCAGCTTCCCTATAGGGACCGGGGGATCAGATACGCAGTATTTT. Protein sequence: CASSFPIGTGGSDTQYF. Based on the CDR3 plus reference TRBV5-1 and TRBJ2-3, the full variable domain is KAGVTQTPRYLIKTRGQQVTLSCSPISGHRSVSWYQQTPGQGLQFLFEYFSETQRNKGNFPGRFSGRQFSNSRSEMNVSTLELGDSALYLCASSFPIGTGGSDTQYFGPGTRLTVL.

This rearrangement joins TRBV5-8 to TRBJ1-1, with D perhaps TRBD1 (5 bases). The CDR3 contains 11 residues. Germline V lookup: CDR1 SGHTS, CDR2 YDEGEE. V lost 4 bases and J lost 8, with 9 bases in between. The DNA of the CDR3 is TGTGCCAGCAGCATAGACAGAGAAGCTTTCTTT. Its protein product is CASSIDREAFF.

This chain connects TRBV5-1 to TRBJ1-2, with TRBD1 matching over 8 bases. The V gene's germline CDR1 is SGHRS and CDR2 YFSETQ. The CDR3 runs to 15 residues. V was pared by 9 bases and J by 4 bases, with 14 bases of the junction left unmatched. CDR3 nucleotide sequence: TGCGCCACCAAAACGGGGACAGGAGTTCTCTATGGCTACACCTTC. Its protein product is CATKTGTGVLYGYTF.

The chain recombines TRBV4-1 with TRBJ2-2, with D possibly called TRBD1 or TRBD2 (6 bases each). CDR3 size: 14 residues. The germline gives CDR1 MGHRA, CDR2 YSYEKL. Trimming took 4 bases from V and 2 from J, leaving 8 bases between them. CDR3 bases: TGCGCCAGCAGCCGGGGGGCCAACACCGGGGAGCTGTTTTTT. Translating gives CASSRGANTGELFF.

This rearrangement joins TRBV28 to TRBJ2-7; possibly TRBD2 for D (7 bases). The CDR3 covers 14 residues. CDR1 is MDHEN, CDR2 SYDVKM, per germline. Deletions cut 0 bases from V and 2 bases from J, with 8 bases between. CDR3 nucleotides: TGTGCCAGCAGTTTATGGCGGGGGCCCTACGAGCAGTACTTC. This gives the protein CASSLWRGPYEQYF.

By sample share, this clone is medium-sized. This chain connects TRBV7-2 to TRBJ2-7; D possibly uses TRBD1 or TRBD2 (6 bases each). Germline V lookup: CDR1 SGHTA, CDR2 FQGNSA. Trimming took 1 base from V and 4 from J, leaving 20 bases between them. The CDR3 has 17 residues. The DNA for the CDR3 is TGTGCCAGCAGCTTAGAATTCGGGGGCTCGGCTACTTACGAGCAGTACTTC. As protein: CASSLEFGGSATYEQYF.

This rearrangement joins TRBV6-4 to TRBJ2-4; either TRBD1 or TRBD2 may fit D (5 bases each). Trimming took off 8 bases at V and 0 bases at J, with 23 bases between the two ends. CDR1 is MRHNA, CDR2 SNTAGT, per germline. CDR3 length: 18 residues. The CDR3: CASGTEDRVSLAKNIQYF. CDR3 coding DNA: TGTGCCAGCGGGACGGAGGATAGGGTATCGCTAGCCAAAAACATTCAGTACTTC.

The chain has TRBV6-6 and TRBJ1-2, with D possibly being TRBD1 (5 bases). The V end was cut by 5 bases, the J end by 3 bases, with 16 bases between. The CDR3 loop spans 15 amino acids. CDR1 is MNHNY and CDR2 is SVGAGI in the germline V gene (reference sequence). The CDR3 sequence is CASSILDGGDYGYTF. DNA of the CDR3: TGTGCCAGCAGTATTCTGGACGGGGGTGACTATGGCTACACCTTC.

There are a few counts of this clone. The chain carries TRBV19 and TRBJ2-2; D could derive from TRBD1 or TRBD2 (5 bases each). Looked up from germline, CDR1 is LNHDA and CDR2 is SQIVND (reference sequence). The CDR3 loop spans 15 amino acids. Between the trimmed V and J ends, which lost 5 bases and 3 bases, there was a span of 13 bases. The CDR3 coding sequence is TGTGCCAGTAGTTACCCCGGGACCGACACCGGGGAGCTGTTTTTT. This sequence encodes CASSYPGTDTGELFF.

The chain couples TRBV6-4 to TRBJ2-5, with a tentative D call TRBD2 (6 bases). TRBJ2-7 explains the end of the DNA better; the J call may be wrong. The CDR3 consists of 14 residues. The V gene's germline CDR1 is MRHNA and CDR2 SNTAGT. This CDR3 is CASTGGASSYEQYF. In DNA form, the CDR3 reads TGTGCCAGCACCGGGGGTGCTAGCTCCTACGAGCAGTACTTC.

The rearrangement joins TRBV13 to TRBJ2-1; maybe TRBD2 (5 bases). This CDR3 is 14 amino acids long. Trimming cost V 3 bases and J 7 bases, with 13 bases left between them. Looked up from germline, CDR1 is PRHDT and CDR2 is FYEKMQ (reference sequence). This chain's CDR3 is CASSLWRRGNEQFF. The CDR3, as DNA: TGTGCCAGCAGCTTGTGGCGCCGCGGGAATGAGCAGTTCTTC.

CDR3: CASSFYRGRTDTQYF. The CDR3 region has the DNA TGTGCCAGCAGCTTTTACAGGGGGCGCACAGATACGCAGTATTTT. The V and J genes are TRBV5-6 and TRBJ2-3; 9 nucleotides match TRBD1. V gave up 2 bases and J gave up 1 base; unmatched junction bases: 2. Germline V gene lookup returns CDR1 SGHDT and CDR2 YYEEEE. The CDR3 is 15 residues long.

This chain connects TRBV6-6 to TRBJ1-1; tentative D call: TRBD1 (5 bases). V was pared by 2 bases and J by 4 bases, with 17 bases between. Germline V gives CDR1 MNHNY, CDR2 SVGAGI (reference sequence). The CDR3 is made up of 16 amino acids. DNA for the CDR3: TGTGCCAGCAGTTACGCGGGTATAGGGGTGGGCACTGAAGCTTTCTTT. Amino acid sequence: CASSYAGIGVGTEAFF.

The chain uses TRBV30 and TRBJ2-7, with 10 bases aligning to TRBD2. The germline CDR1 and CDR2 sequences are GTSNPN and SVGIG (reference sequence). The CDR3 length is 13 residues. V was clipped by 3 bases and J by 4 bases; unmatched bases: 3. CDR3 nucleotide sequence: TGTGCCTGGAGCGCGACTAGCGGGTACGAGCAGTACTTC. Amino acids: CAWSATSGYEQYF.

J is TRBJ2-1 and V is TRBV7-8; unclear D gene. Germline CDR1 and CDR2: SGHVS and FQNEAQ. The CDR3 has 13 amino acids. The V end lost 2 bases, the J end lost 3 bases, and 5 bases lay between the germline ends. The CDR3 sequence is CASSLQVYNEQFF. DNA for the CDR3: TGTGCCAGCAGCTTACAGGTCTACAATGAGCAGTTCTTC.

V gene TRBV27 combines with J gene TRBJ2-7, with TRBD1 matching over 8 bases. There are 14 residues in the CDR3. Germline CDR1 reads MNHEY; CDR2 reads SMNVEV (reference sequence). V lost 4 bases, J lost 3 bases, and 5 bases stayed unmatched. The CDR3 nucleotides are TGTGCCAGCAGTTCGGGGGACAGGCACTACGAGCAGTACTTC. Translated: CASSSGDRHYEQYF.

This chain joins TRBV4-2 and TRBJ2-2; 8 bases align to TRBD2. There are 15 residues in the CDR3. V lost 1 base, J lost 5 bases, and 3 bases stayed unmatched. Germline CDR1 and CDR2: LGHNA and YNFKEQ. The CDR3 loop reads CASSQGTSPTGELFF. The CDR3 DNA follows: TGTGCCAGCAGCCAAGGGACTAGCCCGACCGGGGAGCTGTTTTTT.

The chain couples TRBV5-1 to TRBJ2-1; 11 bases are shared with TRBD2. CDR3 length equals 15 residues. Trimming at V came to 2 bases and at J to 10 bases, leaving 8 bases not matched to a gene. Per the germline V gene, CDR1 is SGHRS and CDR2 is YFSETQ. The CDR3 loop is CASSFELAGEVEQFF. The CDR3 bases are TGCGCCAGCAGCTTCGAACTAGCGGGAGAGGTGGAGCAGTTCTTC.